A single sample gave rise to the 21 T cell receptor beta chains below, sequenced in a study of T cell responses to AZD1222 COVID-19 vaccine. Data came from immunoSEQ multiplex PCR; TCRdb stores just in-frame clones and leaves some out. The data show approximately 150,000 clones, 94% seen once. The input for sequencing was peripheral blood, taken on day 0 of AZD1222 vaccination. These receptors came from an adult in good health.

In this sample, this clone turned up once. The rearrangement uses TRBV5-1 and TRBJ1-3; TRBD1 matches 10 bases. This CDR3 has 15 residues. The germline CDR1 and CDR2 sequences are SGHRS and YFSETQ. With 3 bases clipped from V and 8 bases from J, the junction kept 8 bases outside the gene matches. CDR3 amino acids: CASSWGRQGADTIYF. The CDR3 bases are TGCGCCAGCAGCTGGGGCAGACAGGGGGCAGACACCATATATTTT.

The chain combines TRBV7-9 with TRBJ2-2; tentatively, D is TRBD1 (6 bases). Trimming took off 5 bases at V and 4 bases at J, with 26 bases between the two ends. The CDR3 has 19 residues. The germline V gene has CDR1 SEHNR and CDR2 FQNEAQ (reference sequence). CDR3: CASSPGEGGQSGITGELFF. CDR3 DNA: TGTGCCAGCAGCCCCGGGGAAGGAGGACAGTCAGGAATCACCGGGGAGCTGTTTTTT.

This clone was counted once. The CDR3 nucleotides are TGTGCCAGCAGTTTCTACGGGACACAGGGTGAAAAACTGTTTTTT. Encoded protein: CASSFYGTQGEKLFF. V usage is TRBV27 and J usage is TRBJ1-4; D may be TRBD1 (6 bases). CDR1 MNHEY and CDR2 SMNVEV come from the germline V gene (reference sequence). The CDR3 spans 15 residues. The V end lost 3 bases, the J end lost 7 bases, and 15 bases lay between the germline ends.

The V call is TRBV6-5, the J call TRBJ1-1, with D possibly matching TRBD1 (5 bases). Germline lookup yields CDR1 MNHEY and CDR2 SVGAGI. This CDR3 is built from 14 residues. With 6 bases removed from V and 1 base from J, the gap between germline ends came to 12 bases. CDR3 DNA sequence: TGTGCCAGCAGAGCAACCGACAGGAACACTGAAGCTTTCTTT. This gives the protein CASRATDRNTEAFF.

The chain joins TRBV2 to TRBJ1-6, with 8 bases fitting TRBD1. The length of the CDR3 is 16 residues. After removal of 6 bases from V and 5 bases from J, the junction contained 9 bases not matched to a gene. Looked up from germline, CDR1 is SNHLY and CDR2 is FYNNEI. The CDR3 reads CASRDRTGSNNSPLHF. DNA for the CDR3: TGTGCCAGCAGAGATCGGACAGGGAGTAATAATTCACCCCTCCACTTT.

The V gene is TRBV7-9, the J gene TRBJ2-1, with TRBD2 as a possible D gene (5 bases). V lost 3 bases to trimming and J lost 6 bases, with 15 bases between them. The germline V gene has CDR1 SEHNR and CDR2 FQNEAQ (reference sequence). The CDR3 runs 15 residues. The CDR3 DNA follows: TGTGCCAGCAGCTTCCTAGCTAGTCGGGGCAATGAGCAGTTCTTC. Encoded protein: CASSFLASRGNEQFF.

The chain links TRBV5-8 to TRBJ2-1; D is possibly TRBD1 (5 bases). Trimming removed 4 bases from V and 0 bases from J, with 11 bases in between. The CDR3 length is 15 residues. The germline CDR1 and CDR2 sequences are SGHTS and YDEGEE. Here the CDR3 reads CASSPRDSSYNEQFF. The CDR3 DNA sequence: TGTGCCAGCAGCCCCCGAGACAGCTCCTACAATGAGCAGTTCTTC.

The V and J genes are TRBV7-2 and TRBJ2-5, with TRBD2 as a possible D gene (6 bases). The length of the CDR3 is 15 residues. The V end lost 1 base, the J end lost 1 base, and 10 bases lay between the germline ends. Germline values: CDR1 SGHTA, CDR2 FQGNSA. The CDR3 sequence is CASSLGRGIQETQYF. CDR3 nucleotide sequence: TGTGCCAGCAGCTTAGGACGGGGGATCCAAGAGACCCAGTACTTC.

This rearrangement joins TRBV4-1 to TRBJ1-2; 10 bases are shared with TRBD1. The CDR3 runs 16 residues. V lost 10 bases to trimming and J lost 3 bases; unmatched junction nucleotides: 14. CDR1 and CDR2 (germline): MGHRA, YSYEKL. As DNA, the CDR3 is TGCGCCATCGCACAGAACGACAGGGGGCTCGACTATGGCTACACCTTC. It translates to CAIAQNDRGLDYGYTF.

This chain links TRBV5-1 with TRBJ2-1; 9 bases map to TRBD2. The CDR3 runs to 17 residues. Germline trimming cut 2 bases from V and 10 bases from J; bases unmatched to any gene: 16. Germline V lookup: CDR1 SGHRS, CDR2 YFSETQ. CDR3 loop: CASSFGSGSPLPKEQFF. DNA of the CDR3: TGCGCCAGCAGCTTCGGTAGCGGGAGCCCGCTCCCGAAGGAGCAGTTCTTC.

This chain's CDR3 is CSVGGEYRVGDDYGYTF. CDR3 bases: TGCAGCGTTGGAGGGGAATACAGGGTTGGGGATGACTATGGCTACACCTTC. The chain joins TRBV29-1 to TRBJ1-2, with D possibly matching TRBD1 (6 bases). Between the trimmed V and J ends, which lost 4 bases and 3 bases, there was a span of 24 bases. The CDR3 has 17 residues. From germline, CDR1 is SQVTM and CDR2 ANQGSEA. The variable domain in full, completed from reference TRBV29-1 and TRBJ1-2, reads SAVISQKPSRDICQRGTSLTIQCQVDSQVTMMFWYRQQPGQSLTLIATANQGSEATYESGFVIDKFPISRPNLTFSTLTVSNMSPEDSSIYLCSVGGEYRVGDDYGYTFGSGTRLTVV.

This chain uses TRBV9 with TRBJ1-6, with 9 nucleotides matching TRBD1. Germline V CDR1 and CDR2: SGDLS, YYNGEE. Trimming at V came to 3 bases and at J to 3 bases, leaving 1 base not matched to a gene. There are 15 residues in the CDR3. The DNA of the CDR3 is TGTGCCAGCAGCGGGGGACAGGGCTATAATTCACCCCTCCACTTT. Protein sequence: CASSGGQGYNSPLHF.

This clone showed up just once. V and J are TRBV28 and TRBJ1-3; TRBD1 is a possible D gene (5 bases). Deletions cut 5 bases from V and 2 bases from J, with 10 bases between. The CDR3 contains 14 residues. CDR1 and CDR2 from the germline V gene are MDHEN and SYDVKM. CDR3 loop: CASSIGVTGNTIYF. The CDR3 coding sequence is TGTGCCAGCAGTATAGGGGTCACTGGAAACACCATATATTTT.

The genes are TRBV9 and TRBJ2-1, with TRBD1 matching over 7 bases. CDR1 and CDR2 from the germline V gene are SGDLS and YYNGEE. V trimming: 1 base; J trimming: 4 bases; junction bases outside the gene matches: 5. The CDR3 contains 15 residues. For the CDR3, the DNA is TGTGCCAGCAGCGTAAGCGGACAGGTTTACAATGAGCAGTTCTTC. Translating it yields CASSVSGQVYNEQFF.

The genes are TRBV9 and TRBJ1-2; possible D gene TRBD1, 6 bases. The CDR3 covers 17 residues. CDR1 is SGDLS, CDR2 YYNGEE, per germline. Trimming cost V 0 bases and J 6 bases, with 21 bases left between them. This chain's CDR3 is CASSVAPGRPGANGYTF. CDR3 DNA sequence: TGTGCCAGCAGCGTAGCCCCGGGTCGACCGGGGGCGAATGGCTACACCTTC.

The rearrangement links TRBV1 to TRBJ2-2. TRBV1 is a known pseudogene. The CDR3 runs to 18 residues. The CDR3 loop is CTSSASLVVGGITGELFF. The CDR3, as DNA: TGCACCAGCAGCGCTTCCCTGGTGGTCGGGGGCATCACCGGGGAGCTGTTTTTT.

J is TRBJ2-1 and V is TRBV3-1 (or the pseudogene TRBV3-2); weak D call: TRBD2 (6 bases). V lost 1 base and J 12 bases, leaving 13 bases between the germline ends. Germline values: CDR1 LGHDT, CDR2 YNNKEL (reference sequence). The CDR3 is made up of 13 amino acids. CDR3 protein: CASSQAGDLSQFF. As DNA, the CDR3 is TGTGCCAGCAGCCAAGCCGGGGACTTATCGCAGTTCTTC.

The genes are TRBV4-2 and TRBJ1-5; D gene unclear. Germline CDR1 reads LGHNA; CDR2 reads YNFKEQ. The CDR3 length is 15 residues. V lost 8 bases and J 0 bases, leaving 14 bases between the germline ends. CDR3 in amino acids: CASSLLGSSNQPQHF. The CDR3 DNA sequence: TGTGCCAGCTCCTTGCTGGGAAGTAGCAATCAGCCCCAGCATTTT.

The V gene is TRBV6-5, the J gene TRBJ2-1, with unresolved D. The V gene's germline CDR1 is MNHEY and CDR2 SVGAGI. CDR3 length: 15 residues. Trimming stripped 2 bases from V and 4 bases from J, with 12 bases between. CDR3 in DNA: TGTGCCAGCAGTTACGGAGAAATTACTTACAATGAGCAGTTCTTC. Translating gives CASSYGEITYNEQFF.

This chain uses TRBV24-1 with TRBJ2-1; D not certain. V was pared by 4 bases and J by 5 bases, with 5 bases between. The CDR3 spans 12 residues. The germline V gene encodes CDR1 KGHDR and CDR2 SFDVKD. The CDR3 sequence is CATSDVDNEQFF. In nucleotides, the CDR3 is TGTGCCACCAGTGACGTGGACAATGAGCAGTTCTTC.

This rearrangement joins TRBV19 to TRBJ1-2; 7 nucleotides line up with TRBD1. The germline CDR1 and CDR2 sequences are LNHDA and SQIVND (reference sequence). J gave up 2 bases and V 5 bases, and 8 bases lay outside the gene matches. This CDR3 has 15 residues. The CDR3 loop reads CASSPRQGANYGYTF. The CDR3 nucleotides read TGTGCCAGTAGTCCTCGACAGGGCGCCAACTATGGCTACACCTTC.